These T cell receptor beta chains were read from a single sample in a study of response to subunit inactivated influenza vaccine. TCRdb ran MiXCR on the RT-PCR reads and lists one entry per CDR3 protein. Among approximately 730,000 distinct CDR3 sequences listed, 11% to 15% were seen once. The sample in question was PBMCs from blood, obtained 14 days before vaccination. The receptor set was obtained from a man aged 45-65 years who received an inactivated influenza vaccine. The CDR3 runs from the conserved cysteine through the conserved F or W. D genes are given only for firm matches. Not every row has a clone size; where given, it reads once, few, many or a size class.

J gene: TRBJ2-3; D gene: .; V gene: TRBV20-1; clone size: .; CDR3 protein: CTARDWAGSGDTQYF; CDR3 DNA: TGCACTGCTAGAGATTGGGCCGGGAGTGGAGATACGCAGTATTTT
J gene: TRBJ2-5; D gene: .; V gene: TRBV9; clone size: .; CDR3 protein: CASSGSGAQETQYF; CDR3 DNA: TGTGCCAGCAGCGGTAGCGGCGCCCAAGAGACCCAGTACTTC
J gene: TRBJ2-2; D gene: .; V gene: TRBV6-2/TRBV6-3; clone size: few; CDR3 protein: CASSHLALNTGELFF; CDR3 DNA: TGTGCCAGCAGTCACCTAGCGCTGAACACCGGGGAGCTGTTTTTT
J gene: TRBJ2-2; D gene: .; V gene: TRBV6-2/TRBV6-3; clone size: many; CDR3 protein: CASSPGPNTGELFF; CDR3 DNA: TGTGCCAGCAGTCCCGGGCCTAACACCGGGGAGCTGTTTTTT
J gene: TRBJ2-3; D gene: TRBD2; V gene: TRBV12-3/TRBV12-4; clone size: .; CDR3 protein: CASSLRTSGNTQYF; CDR3 DNA: TGTGCCAGCAGTTTAAGGACTAGCGGAAATACGCAGTATTTT
J gene: TRBJ1-5; D gene: .; V gene: TRBV12-3/TRBV12-4; clone size: few; CDR3 protein: CASNPQGSQPQHF; CDR3 DNA: TGTGCCAGCAACCCACAGGGCAGTCAGCCCCAGCATTTT
J gene: TRBJ2-5; D gene: .; V gene: TRBV7-9; clone size: once; CDR3 protein: CASSHPGGPRETQYF; CDR3 DNA: TGTGCCAGCAGCCACCCTGGAGGGCCCCGGGAGACCCAGTACTTC
J gene: TRBJ2-5; D gene: .; V gene: TRBV2; clone size: few; CDR3 protein: CASTQRVGAETQYF; CDR3 DNA: TGTGCCAGCACCCAGAGAGTGGGTGCAGAGACCCAGTACTTC
J gene: TRBJ1-1; D gene: .; V gene: TRBV18; clone size: .; CDR3 protein: CVSSPRGTRSSNTEAFF; CDR3 DNA: TGTGTCAGCTCACCACGGGGAACCCGGAGTTCGAACACTGAAGCTTTCTTT
J gene: TRBJ2-3; D gene: .; V gene: TRBV29-1; clone size: many; CDR3 protein: CSGQGLYTDTQYF; CDR3 DNA: TGCAGCGGACAGGGACTCTACACAGATACGCAGTATTTT
J gene: TRBJ1-2; D gene: .; V gene: TRBV4-1; clone size: few; CDR3 protein: CASSQVGPSVYGYTF; CDR3 DNA: TGCGCCAGCAGCCAAGTTGGGCCTTCTGTCTATGGCTACACCTTC
J gene: TRBJ1-3; D gene: .; V gene: TRBV7-2; clone size: few; CDR3 protein: CASSLVGGGTIYF; CDR3 DNA: TGTGCCAGCAGCTTAGTTGGGGGAGGGACCATATATTTT
J gene: TRBJ1-4; D gene: .; V gene: TRBV9; clone size: .; CDR3 protein: CASSGRVGEKLFF; CDR3 DNA: TGTGCCAGCAGCGGCAGGGTTGGGGAAAAACTGTTTTTT
J gene: TRBJ2-4; D gene: .; V gene: TRBV6-1; clone size: few; CDR3 protein: CASRGVAKNIQYF; CDR3 DNA: TGTGCCTCCCGAGGCGTGGCCAAAAACATTCAGTACTTC
J gene: TRBJ2-1; D gene: .; V gene: TRBV4-3; clone size: few; CDR3 protein: CASSQDRYGGSYNEQFF; CDR3 DNA: TGCGCCAGCAGCCAAGATCGATACGGGGGCTCCTACAATGAGCAGTTCTTC
J gene: TRBJ1-1; D gene: .; V gene: TRBV29-1; clone size: .; CDR3 protein: CSVAQGNTEAFF; CDR3 DNA: TGCAGCGTTGCCCAGGGGAACACTGAAGCTTTCTTT
J gene: TRBJ2-1; D gene: TRBD1; V gene: TRBV12-3/TRBV12-4; clone size: many; CDR3 protein: CASSLGRGLYNEQFF; CDR3 DNA: TGTGCCAGCAGCCTTGGTAGGGGGCTTTACAATGAGCAGTTCTTC
J gene: TRBJ2-1; D gene: TRBD1; V gene: TRBV12-3/TRBV12-4; clone size: few; CDR3 protein: CASSPPGTGVNEQFF; CDR3 DNA: TGTGCCAGCAGCCCCCCCGGGACAGGGGTTAATGAGCAGTTCTTC
J gene: TRBJ2-7; D gene: .; V gene: TRBV13; clone size: many; CDR3 protein: CASSRTPWGFNEQYF; CDR3 DNA: TGTGCCAGCAGCCGAACCCCTTGGGGGTTCAACGAGCAGTACTTC
J gene: TRBJ1-2; D gene: TRBD1; V gene: TRBV7-9; clone size: .; CDR3 protein: CASGFDRVYGYTF; CDR3 DNA: TGTGCCAGCGGATTCGACAGGGTATATGGCTACACCTTC
J gene: TRBJ2-5; D gene: .; V gene: TRBV29-1; clone size: few; CDR3 protein: CSVEEGGETQYF; CDR3 DNA: TGCAGCGTCGAGGAGGGAGGAGAGACCCAGTACTTC
J gene: TRBJ1-2; D gene: TRBD1; V gene: TRBV18; clone size: few; CDR3 protein: CASSQRGQGRGGYTF; CDR3 DNA: TGTGCCAGCTCACAACGAGGACAGGGAAGGGGTGGCTACACCTTC
J gene: TRBJ2-3; D gene: .; V gene: TRBV6-1; clone size: .; CDR3 protein: CASTLTGFRTDTQYF; CDR3 DNA: TGTGCCAGCACCCTCACGGGGTTTAGGACAGATACGCAGTATTTT
J gene: TRBJ2-3; D gene: .; V gene: TRBV6-1; clone size: .; CDR3 protein: CASRKGRGHTDTQYF; CDR3 DNA: TGTGCCAGCAGAAAAGGGCGGGGGCACACAGATACGCAGTATTTT
J gene: TRBJ2-5; D gene: .; V gene: TRBV6-2/TRBV6-3; clone size: .; CDR3 protein: CASSLVKRFQETQYF; CDR3 DNA: TGTGCCAGCAGTCTCGTCAAGCGGTTCCAAGAGACCCAGTACTTC
J gene: TRBJ2-2; D gene: .; V gene: TRBV20-1; clone size: few; CDR3 protein: CSAQAYPPGELFF; CDR3 DNA: TGCAGTGCCCAGGCCTACCCACCCGGGGAGCTGTTTTTT
J gene: TRBJ2-7; D gene: .; V gene: TRBV5-1; clone size: .; CDR3 protein: CASSSYAAWAYEQYF; CDR3 DNA: TGCGCCAGCAGCTCGTATGCAGCGTGGGCCTACGAGCAGTACTTC
J gene: TRBJ1-2; D gene: .; V gene: TRBV4-2; clone size: .; CDR3 protein: CASSQDQGGETNYGYTF; CDR3 DNA: TGTGCCAGCAGCCAAGATCAAGGTGGAGAGACTAACTATGGCTACACCTTC
J gene: TRBJ2-5; D gene: .; V gene: TRBV5-6; clone size: few; CDR3 protein: CASSLVGTQLLETQYF; CDR3 DNA: TGTGCCAGCAGCTTGGTCGGGACCCAGCTGCTAGAGACCCAGTACTTC
J gene: TRBJ1-5; D gene: .; V gene: TRBV12-3/TRBV12-4; clone size: few; CDR3 protein: CASSTALWPQHF; CDR3 DNA: TGTGCCAGCAGTACAGCTTTATGGCCCCAGCATTTT
J gene: TRBJ2-3; D gene: TRBD2; V gene: TRBV10-3; clone size: .; CDR3 protein: CAIRPSGGLSSSTDTQYF; CDR3 DNA: TGTGCCATCAGGCCTAGCGGGGGGCTTTCCTCTAGCACAGATACGCAGTATTTT
J gene: TRBJ2-2; D gene: TRBD2; V gene: TRBV20-1; clone size: .; CDR3 protein: CSARDRKAGGTGELFF; CDR3 DNA: TGCAGTGCTAGAGATCGTAAAGCGGGAGGGACCGGGGAGCTGTTTTTT
J gene: TRBJ2-5; D gene: TRBD1; V gene: TRBV20-1; clone size: .; CDR3 protein: CSARGTGEETQYF; CDR3 DNA: TGCAGTGCTAGAGGGACAGGGGAAGAGACCCAGTACTTC
J gene: TRBJ1-2; D gene: TRBD1; V gene: TRBV27; clone size: .; CDR3 protein: CASGFSGGYGYTF; CDR3 DNA: TGTGCCAGCGGATTCTCAGGGGGATACGGCTACACCTTC